The clone carrying this T cell receptor (beta chain) has more than one count but fewer than ten. The data are from a study of shared clonotypes between healthy human individuals. Germline CDR1 is MDHEN and CDR2 is SYDVKM. The CDR3 length is 17 residues. Losses at the gene ends were 6 bases for V and 0 bases for J; bases not matched to a gene: 9. Profiled with immunoSEQ multiplex PCR; TCRdb holds only in-frame clones, not every one. The sample consists of fewer than 850,000 clones, less than 95% of them appearing once. CD45RO+ cells went into CD8 memory alongside CCR7-negative CD45RA+ TemRA cells. Sequences were obtained from memory CD8+ T cells from PBMCs. The subset here: CD45RO+ cells pooled with CCR7-negative TemRA cells. The chain recombines TRBV28 with TRBJ2-1; TRBD1 matches 9 bases. This TCR was recovered from a man between 18 and 35 years old in good health. Some clones in this sample may be carry-over from other donors' samples. The CDR3 DNA sequence: TGTGCCAGCAGACCTCGACAGGGGGAGTACTCCTACAATGAGCAGTTCTTC. Encoded protein: CASRPRQGEYSYNEQFF.